This T cell receptor (beta chain) was identified during a study of T-cell reconstitution after alpha-beta-depleted transplantation in children. A remark on this clonotype: With a much larger clone just one base away, this may be a read error. The missing conserved phenylalanine or tryptophan at the end of this CDR3 makes a read error likely.

A library of TCRbeta sequences, prepared with unique molecular identifiers, was generated. TCRdb re-derived calls from the PCR reads in MiXCR, one entry per CDR3 protein. The data show some 590,000 distinct CDR3 sequences, more than 9% seen once. The CDR3 contains 14 residues. V was shortened by 5 bases and J by 0 bases, with 14 bases between the two germline ends. Germline CDR1 reads DFQATT; CDR2 reads SNEGSKA (reference sequence). The sample in question was PBMCs from the stem cell graft donor, obtained from the stem cell graft. The receptor was isolated from a human donor who donated a stem cell graft to a child with acute myeloid leukemia. The genes are TRBV20-1 and TRBJ2-7; D is possibly TRBD2 (6 bases). The CDR3 spells CSASGVVGSYEQYC. In DNA form, the CDR3 reads TGCAGTGCTTCGGGGGTTGTGGGCTCCTACGAGCAGTACTGC.